The subject of this entry is one T cell receptor (beta chain). As yet, its antigen is unknown. This sample was taken from a study of T cell repertoires in cytomegalovirus infection. Across the study: Indicated by public TCR beta signatures were CMV infection and matching HLA type.

One entry per CDR3 protein, called by TCRdb with MiXCR from the reads. Of about a million distinct CDR3 sequences listed, less than 40% are singletons. The J segment lost 3 bases and the V segment lost 0 bases, leaving 4 bases of the junction unmatched. The length of the CDR3 is 15 residues. Looked up from germline, CDR1 is LGHNA and CDR2 is YSLEER. The sequence came from a human donor in good health (CMV status not recorded). Some clones in this sample may be carry-over from other donors' samples. Sequenced material: cultured CD8+ T cells from PBMCs, taken from culture after CMV antigen stimulation. This rearrangement joins TRBV4-3 to TRBJ1-1; 7 bases are a match to TRBD1. In DNA, the CDR3 is TGCGCCAGCAGCCAAGATAGGAGGGGGCACACTGAAGCTTTCTTT. Translated, it gives CASSQDRRGHTEAFF.